This T cell receptor (beta chain) was recovered during a study of shared clonotypes between healthy human individuals. General observations from the study: Unshared clonotypes carried lower generation probabilities than those common to all four donors.

Produced via immunoSEQ multiplex PCR; TCRdb's table is partial and in-frame only. The repertoire has some 550,000 clones, around 97% of them found once; the top ten carry roughly 0.05%. With regard to this clone: Its antigen is unknown.

The CDR3 sequence is 14 residues long. Trimming shortened V by 5 bases and J by 0 bases, and 8 bases separated the two germline ends. The germline V gene has CDR1 SGHNT and CDR2 YENEEA. The origin of this receptor is a woman aged 25 to 39 in good health. The chain is built from TRBV11-3 and TRBJ1-3; D possibly corresponds to TRBD1 (6 bases). Sequenced input: naive CD4+ T cells sorted from blood. Subset given: CD45RA+ positively selected. The CDR3, as DNA: TGTGCCAGCAGCCTGGGACACTCTGGAAACACCATATATTTT. Amino acid sequence: CASSLGHSGNTIYF.